These T cell receptor beta chains were read from a single sample in a study of blood T cell repertoires in COVID-19. The method was immunoSEQ multiplex PCR; TCRdb's version includes in-frame clones alone and lacks a portion of them. The table lists around 330,000 clones, over 75% of them singletons. The sequencing sample was made of PBMCs or T cells enriched from blood (not recorded which). These receptors were obtained from a woman aged 40 to 50 who had recovered from COVID-19. Both conserved end residues are part of each CDR3. Each record gives: V gene, J gene, D gene, clone size, CDR3 protein, CDR3 DNA. The D gene is left open where the match is weak. Expanded clones get a size class; other rows say once, few or many, or leave the size out.

TRBV5-1,TRBJ2-6,TRBD1,.,CASSLGRTGKVSSGANVLTF,TGCGCCAGCAGCTTGGGTAGGACAGGGAAAGTAAGCTCTGGGGCCAACGTCCTGACTTTC
TRBV28,TRBJ2-7,TRBD2,.,CASIAAGDSYEQYF,TGTGCCAGCATCGCAGCGGGGGACTCCTACGAGCAGTACTTC
TRBV18,TRBJ1-5,.,.,CASSPNTLGAANQPQHF,TGTGCCAGCTCACCAAACACACTTGGGGCAGCCAATCAGCCCCAGCATTTT
TRBV25-1,TRBJ2-3,TRBD2,.,CASSEYGTSGISQYF,TGTGCCAGCAGTGAATACGGGACTAGCGGGATATCGCAGTATTTT
TRBV29-1,TRBJ2-7,.,.,CSVPGHSSYEQYF,TGCAGCGTTCCGGGACACAGCTCCTACGAGCAGTACTTC
TRBV9,TRBJ1-6,.,.,CASSVDPGSKNSPLHF,TGTGCCAGCAGCGTAGACCCGGGGTCGAAGAATTCACCCCTCCACTTT
TRBV13,TRBJ2-7,.,.,CASRGRGAYEQYF,TGTGCCAGCCGGGGGAGGGGGGCCTACGAGCAGTACTTC
TRBV5-1,TRBJ2-5,TRBD1,.,CASSPSGTGSETQYF,TGCGCCAGCAGCCCATCAGGGACAGGGAGTGAGACCCAGTACTTC
TRBV11-2,TRBJ2-3,.,.,CASSLDPGAADTQYF,TGTGCCAGCAGCTTAGATCCTGGAGCCGCAGATACGCAGTATTTT
TRBV30,TRBJ2-1,.,.,CAWSSGTYNEQFF,TGTGCCTGGTCCAGCGGTACCTACAATGAGCAGTTCTTC
TRBV30,TRBJ1-4,.,.,CAWSEIGGARIYEKLFF,TGTGCCTGGAGTGAAATTGGGGGGGCCAGGATATACGAAAAACTGTTTTTT
TRBV29-1,TRBJ2-1,TRBD1,.,CSARGTGLYNEQFF,TGCAGCGCCAGAGGGACAGGTCTTTACAATGAGCAGTTCTTC
TRBV30,TRBJ1-2,.,.,CAWTGGGYGYTF,TGTGCCTGGACGGGAGGCGGTTATGGCTACACCTTC
TRBV7-9,TRBJ2-1,TRBD1,.,CASSSLGGTGKGNEQFF,TGTGCCAGCAGCTCCTTAGGGGGGACAGGGAAAGGCAATGAGCAGTTCTTC
TRBV6-2/TRBV6-3,TRBJ2-3,.,.,CASSQIRDSLIGYHF,TGTGCCAGCAGTCAAATCCGGGACTCCCTCATTGGGTATCATTTT
TRBV7-9,TRBJ2-7,.,.,CASSSGGSSSYEQYF,TGTGCCAGCAGCTCCGGCGGTAGTAGCTCCTACGAGCAGTACTTC
TRBV9,TRBJ1-4,.,.,CASSGGRSTNEKLFF,TGTGCCAGTTCCGGCGGCCGGTCAACTAATGAAAAACTGTTTTTT
TRBV9,TRBJ2-5,.,.,CASSVGGGNQETQYF,TGTGCCAGCAGCGTAGGGGGAGGCAACCAAGAGACCCAGTACTTC
TRBV19,TRBJ2-1,TRBD2,.,CASTSGVAGLNEQFF,TGTGCCAGTACCAGCGGGGTAGCGGGCCTCAATGAGCAGTTCTTC
TRBV29-1,TRBJ2-7,.,.,CSVEGRAYEQYF,TGCAGCGTTGAGGGCAGGGCCTACGAGCAGTACTTC
TRBV6-4,TRBJ2-3,TRBD2,.,CATSSGRTDTQYF,TGTGCCACCTCTAGCGGGAGAACAGATACGCAGTATTTT
TRBV5-4,TRBJ2-3,TRBD1,.,CASRTGTGDTQYF,TGTGCCAGCAGGACCGGGACAGGGGATACGCAGTATTTT
TRBV11-3,TRBJ2-3,.,.,CASSLVQSTDTQYF,TGTGCCAGCAGCTTAGTACAGAGCACAGATACGCAGTATTTT
TRBV7-6,TRBJ2-5,.,.,CASSLVRGASGSRTQETQYF,TGTGCCAGCAGCTTAGTCCGAGGGGCCAGCGGGTCTCGGACTCAAGAGACCCAGTACTTC
TRBV19,TRBJ1-3,TRBD1,.,CASSIEVRGQGLENTIYF,TGTGCCAGTAGTATAGAGGTCCGGGGACAGGGGTTGGAAAACACCATATATTTT
TRBV4-2,TRBJ2-7,.,.,CASSRTEDYSYEQYF,TGTGCCAGCAGCCGCACGGAGGACTACTCCTACGAGCAGTACTTC
TRBV6-8,TRBJ1-6,TRBD1,.,CASSYPEQGGNSPLHF,TGTGCCAGCAGTTACCCAGAACAGGGGGGGAATTCACCCCTCCACTTT
TRBV7-2,TRBJ2-3,TRBD2,.,CASSLAGRTDTQYF,TGTGCCAGCTCCTTAGCGGGGCGCACAGATACGCAGTATTTT
TRBV29-1,TRBJ1-4,.,.,CSVEGQATNEKLFF,TGCAGCGTTGAGGGCCAGGCAACTAATGAAAAACTGTTTTTT
TRBV2,TRBJ2-1,TRBD1,.,CASSAQGGSYNEQFF,TGTGCCAGCAGCGCACAGGGGGGCTCCTACAATGAGCAGTTCTTC
TRBV7-2,TRBJ2-1,TRBD2,.,CASSLVGGTRVNEQFF,TGTGCCAGCAGCTTAGTGGGTGGGACTAGAGTCAATGAGCAGTTCTTC
TRBV3-1/TRBV3-2,TRBJ2-7,TRBD1,.,CASSRTGGYEQYF,TGTGCCAGCAGCCGAACAGGGGGCTACGAGCAGTACTTC
TRBV12-3/TRBV12-4,TRBJ1-1,TRBD1,.,CASSFGRQGWAFF,TGTGCCAGCAGTTTTGGGAGACAGGGTTGGGCTTTCTTT
TRBV30,TRBJ2-1,TRBD1,once,CAWSVDRANYNEQFF,TGTGCCTGGAGCGTTGACAGGGCGAACTACAATGAGCAGTTCTTC
TRBV5-1,TRBJ1-1,.,.,CASSLLRQNTEAFF,TGCGCCAGCAGCTTGCTGAGGCAGAACACTGAAGCTTTCTTT
TRBV11-3,TRBJ2-1,.,.,CASSPRGPLEQFF,TGTGCCAGCAGCCCGCGGGGACCGCTTGAGCAGTTCTTC
TRBV30,TRBJ2-3,TRBD2,.,CASSGGATDTQYF,TGTGCCAGTAGCGGGGGGGCCACAGATACGCAGTATTTT
TRBV7-9,TRBJ1-3,TRBD1,.,CASSRTGENTIYF,TGTGCCAGCAGCCGGACAGGGGAAAACACCATATATTTT
TRBV6-5,TRBJ1-3,TRBD1,.,CASSYGTGGGNTIYF,TGTGCCAGCAGTTACGGGACAGGTGGTGGAAACACCATATATTTT
TRBV6-2/TRBV6-3,TRBJ2-7,TRBD1,.,CASSTDRASYEQYF,TGTGCCAGCAGTACAGACAGGGCGTCCTACGAGCAGTACTTC
TRBV20-1,TRBJ1-1,.,.,CSASHQGTEAFF,TGCAGTGCTAGTCACCAGGGGACTGAAGCTTTCTTT
TRBV28,TRBJ2-7,TRBD1,.,CASSSSGQGAYEQYF,TGTGCCAGCAGTTCATCGGGACAGGGGGCTTACGAGCAGTACTTC
TRBV7-2,TRBJ1-3,.,.,CASSSYVSGNTIYF,TGTGCCAGCAGCTCCTATGTCTCTGGAAACACCATATATTTT
TRBV28,TRBJ2-6,.,.,CASSLSTGANVLTF,TGTGCCAGCAGTTTATCTACCGGGGCCAACGTCCTGACTTTC
TRBV3-1/TRBV3-2,TRBJ2-3,TRBD2,.,CASTGVTSRNTDTQYF,TGTGCCAGCACGGGGGTGACTAGCAGAAACACAGATACGCAGTATTTT
TRBV2,TRBJ2-2,.,.,CASSSIGGIGELFF,TGTGCCAGCTCTTCTATCGGAGGGATCGGGGAGCTGTTTTTT
TRBV24-1,TRBJ1-2,.,.,CATSAPDTLEGYTF,TGTGCCACCAGTGCCCCAGACACCTTAGAGGGCTACACCTTC
TRBV28,TRBJ1-5,.,.,CASSLRRANQPQHF,TGTGCCAGCAGTTTACGGCGGGCCAATCAGCCCCAGCATTTT
TRBV30,TRBJ2-5,.,.,CAWSTGSQETQYF,TGTGCCTGGAGTACCGGGTCACAAGAGACCCAGTACTTC
TRBV5-5,TRBJ2-2,.,.,CASSLTAGKNTGELFF,TGTGCCAGCAGTTTGACGGCGGGGAAGAACACCGGGGAGCTGTTTTTT
TRBV28,TRBJ1-2,TRBD1,.,CASSADRVYGYTF,TGTGCCAGCAGTGCGGACAGGGTCTATGGCTACACCTTC
TRBV6-2/TRBV6-3,TRBJ2-7,.,.,CASSWGNEQYF,TGTGCCAGCAGCTGGGGCAACGAGCAGTACTTC
TRBV24-1,TRBJ2-1,TRBD2,.,CATSDPNGGGQNEQFF,TGTGCCACCAGTGATCCCAATGGCGGGGGGCAAAATGAGCAGTTCTTC
TRBV11-3,TRBJ2-1,TRBD2,.,CASSLRLAGGNNEQFF,TGTGCCAGCAGCCTTAGACTAGCGGGAGGGAACAATGAGCAGTTCTTC
TRBV30,TRBJ1-4,.,.,CAWSLGGRIEKLFF,TGTGCCTGGAGCCTGGGGGGACGGATTGAGAAACTGTTTTTT
TRBV5-6,TRBJ1-1,TRBD1,.,CASSEDRGRTEAFF,TGTGCCAGCAGCGAGGACAGGGGGCGAACTGAAGCTTTCTTT
TRBV18,TRBJ1-6,.,.,CASSIQGRNSPLHF,TGTGCCAGCTCAATACAGGGTCGGAATTCACCCCTCCACTTT